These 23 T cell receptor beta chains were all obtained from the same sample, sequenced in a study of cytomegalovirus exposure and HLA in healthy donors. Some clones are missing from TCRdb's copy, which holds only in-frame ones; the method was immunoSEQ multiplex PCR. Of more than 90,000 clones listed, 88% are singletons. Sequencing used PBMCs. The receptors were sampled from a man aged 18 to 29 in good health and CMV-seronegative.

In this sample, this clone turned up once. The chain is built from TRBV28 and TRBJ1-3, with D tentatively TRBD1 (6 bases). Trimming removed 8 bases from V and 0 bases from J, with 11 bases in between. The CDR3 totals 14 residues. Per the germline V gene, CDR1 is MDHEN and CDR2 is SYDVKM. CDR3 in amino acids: CASDTGSSGNTIYF. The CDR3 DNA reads TGTGCCAGCGATACAGGGAGCTCTGGAAACACCATATATTTT.

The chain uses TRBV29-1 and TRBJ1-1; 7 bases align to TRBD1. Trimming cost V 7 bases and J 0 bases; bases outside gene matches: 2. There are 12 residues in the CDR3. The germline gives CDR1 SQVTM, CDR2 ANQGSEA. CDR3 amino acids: CSAGQMNTEAFF. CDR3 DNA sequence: TGCAGCGCGGGACAGATGAACACTGAAGCTTTCTTT.

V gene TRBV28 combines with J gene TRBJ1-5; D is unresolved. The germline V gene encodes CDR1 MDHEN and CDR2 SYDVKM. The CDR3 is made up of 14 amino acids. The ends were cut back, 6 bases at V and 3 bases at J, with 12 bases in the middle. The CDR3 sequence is CASRLTIDNQPQHF. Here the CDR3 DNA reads TGTGCCAGCAGACTCACCATAGACAATCAGCCCCAGCATTTT.

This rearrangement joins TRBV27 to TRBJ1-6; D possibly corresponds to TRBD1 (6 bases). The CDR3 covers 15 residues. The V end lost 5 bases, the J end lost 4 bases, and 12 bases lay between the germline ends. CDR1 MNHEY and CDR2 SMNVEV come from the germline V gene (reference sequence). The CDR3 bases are TGTGCCAGCAGTCCCGAAGGACAGTATAATTCACCCCTCCACTTT. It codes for CASSPEGQYNSPLHF.

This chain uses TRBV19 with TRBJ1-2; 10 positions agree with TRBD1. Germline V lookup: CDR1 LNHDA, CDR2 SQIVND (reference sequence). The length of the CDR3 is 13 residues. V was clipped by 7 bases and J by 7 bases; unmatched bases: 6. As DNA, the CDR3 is TGTGCCAGTACCACGACAGGGGGCAGTGGCTACACCTTC. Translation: CASTTTGGSGYTF. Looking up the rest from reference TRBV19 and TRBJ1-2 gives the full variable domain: DGGITQSPKYLFRKEGQNVTLSCEQNLNHDAMYWYRQDPGQGLRLIYYSQIVNDFQKGDIAEGYSVSREKKESFPLTVTSAQKNPTAFYLCASTTTGGSGYTFGSGTRLTVV.

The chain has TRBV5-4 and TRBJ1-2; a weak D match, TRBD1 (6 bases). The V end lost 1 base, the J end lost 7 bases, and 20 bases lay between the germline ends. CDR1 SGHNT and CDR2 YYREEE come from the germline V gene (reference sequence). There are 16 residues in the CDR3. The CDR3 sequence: CASSLFWDTDSLGYTF. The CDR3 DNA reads TGTGCCAGCAGCTTGTTTTGGGACACCGACTCGCTTGGCTACACCTTC.

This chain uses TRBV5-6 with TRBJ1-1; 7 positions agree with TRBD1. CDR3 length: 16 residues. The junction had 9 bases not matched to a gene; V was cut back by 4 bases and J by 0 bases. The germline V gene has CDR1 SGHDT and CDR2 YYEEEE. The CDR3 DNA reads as TGTGCCAGCAGCGAGAACAGGGGATCTATGAACACTGAAGCTTTCTTT. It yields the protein CASSENRGSMNTEAFF.

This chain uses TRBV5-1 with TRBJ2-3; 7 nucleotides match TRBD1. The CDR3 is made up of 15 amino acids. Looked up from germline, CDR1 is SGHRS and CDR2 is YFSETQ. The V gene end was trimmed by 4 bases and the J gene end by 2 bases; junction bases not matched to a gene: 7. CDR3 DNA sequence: TGCGCCAGCAGCGGGGGACAGCGCAACACAGATACGCAGTATTTT. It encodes CASSGGQRNTDTQYF.

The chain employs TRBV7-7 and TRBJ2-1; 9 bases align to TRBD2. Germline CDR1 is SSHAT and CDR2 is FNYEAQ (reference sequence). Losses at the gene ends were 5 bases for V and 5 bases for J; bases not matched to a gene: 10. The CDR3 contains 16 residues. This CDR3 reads CASSENSGGNNNEQFF. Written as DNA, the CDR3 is TGTGCCAGCAGCGAAAACAGCGGGGGGAATAACAATGAGCAGTTCTTC.

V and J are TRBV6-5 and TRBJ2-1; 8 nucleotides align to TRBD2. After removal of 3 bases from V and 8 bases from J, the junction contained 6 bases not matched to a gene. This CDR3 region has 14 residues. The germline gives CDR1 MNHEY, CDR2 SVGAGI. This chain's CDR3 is CASSYGREEDEQFF. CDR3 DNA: TGTGCCAGCAGTTATGGGCGGGAGGAGGATGAGCAGTTCTTC.

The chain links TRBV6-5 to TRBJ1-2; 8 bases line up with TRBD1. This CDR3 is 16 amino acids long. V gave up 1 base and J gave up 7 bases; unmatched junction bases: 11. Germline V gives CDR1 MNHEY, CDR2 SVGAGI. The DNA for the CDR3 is TGTGCCAGCAGTTACTTACCGACAGGGGAAGACGGTGGCTACACCTTC. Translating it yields CASSYLPTGEDGGYTF.

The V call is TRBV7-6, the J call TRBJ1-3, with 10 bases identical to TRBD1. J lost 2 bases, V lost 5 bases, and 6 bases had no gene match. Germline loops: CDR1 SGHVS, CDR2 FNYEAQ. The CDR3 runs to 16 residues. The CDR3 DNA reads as TGTGCCAGCAGCCTAGGGACAGGGGCGACTGGAAACACCATATATTTT. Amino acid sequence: CASSLGTGATGNTIYF.

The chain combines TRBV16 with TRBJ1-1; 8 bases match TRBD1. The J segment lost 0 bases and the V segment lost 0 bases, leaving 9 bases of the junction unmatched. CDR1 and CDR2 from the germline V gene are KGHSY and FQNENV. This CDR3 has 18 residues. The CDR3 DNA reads TGTGCCAGCAGCCAATCGAGGGCAGGGGGCCATCTGAACACTGAAGCTTTCTTT. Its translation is CASSQSRAGGHLNTEAFF.

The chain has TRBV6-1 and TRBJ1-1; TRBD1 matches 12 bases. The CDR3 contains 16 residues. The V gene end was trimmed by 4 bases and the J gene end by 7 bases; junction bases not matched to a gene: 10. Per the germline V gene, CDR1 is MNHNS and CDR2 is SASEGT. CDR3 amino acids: CASSGSGTGGFYEAFF. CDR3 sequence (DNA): TGTGCCAGCAGTGGTTCCGGGACAGGGGGCTTTTATGAAGCTTTCTTT.

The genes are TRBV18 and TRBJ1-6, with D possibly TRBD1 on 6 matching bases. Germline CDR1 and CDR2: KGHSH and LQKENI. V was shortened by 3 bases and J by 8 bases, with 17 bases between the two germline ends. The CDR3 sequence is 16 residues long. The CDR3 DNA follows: TGTGCCAGCTCACCGCAAGGACAGCTTGGCTATTCACCCCTCCACTTT. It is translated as CASSPQGQLGYSPLHF.

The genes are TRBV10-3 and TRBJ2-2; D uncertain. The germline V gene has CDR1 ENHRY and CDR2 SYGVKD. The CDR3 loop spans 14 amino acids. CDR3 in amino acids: CASTGLSHTGELFF. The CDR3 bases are TGTGCGTCGACGGGTTTGTCTCACACCGGGGAGCTGTTTTTT.

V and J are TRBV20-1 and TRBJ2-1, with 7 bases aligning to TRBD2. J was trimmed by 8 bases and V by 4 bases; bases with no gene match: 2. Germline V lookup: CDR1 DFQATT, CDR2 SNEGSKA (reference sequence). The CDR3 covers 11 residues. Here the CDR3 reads CSANREDEQFF. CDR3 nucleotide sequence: TGCAGTGCTAACCGGGAGGATGAGCAGTTCTTC.

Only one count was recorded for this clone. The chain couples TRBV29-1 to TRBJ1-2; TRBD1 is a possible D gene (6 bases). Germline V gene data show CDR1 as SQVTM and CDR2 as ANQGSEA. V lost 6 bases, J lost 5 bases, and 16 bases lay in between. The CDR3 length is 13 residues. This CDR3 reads CSVEDRQPYGYTF. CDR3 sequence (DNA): TGCAGCGTCGAGGACAGACAACCTTATGGCTACACCTTC.

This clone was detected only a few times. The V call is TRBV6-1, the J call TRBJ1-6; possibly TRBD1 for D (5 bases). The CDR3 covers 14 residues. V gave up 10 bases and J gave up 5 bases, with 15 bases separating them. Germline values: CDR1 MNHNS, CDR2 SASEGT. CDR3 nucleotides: TGTGCCACCATGCCACGGGGGGATAATTCACCCCTCCACTTT. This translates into CATMPRGDNSPLHF.

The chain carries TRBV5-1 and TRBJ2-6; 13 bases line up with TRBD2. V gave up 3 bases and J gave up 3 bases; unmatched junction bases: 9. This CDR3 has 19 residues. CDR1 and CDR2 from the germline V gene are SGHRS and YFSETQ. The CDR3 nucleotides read TGCGCCAGCAGCTGGACTAGCGGGAGAGATGTCAGTGGGGCCAACGTCCTGACTTTC. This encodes CASSWTSGRDVSGANVLTF.

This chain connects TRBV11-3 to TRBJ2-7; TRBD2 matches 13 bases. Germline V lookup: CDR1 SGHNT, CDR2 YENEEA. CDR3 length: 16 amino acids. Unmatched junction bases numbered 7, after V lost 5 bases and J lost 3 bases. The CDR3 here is CASSKAGTSGIYEQYF. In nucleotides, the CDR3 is TGTGCCAGCAGCAAAGCCGGGACTAGCGGGATCTACGAGCAGTACTTC.

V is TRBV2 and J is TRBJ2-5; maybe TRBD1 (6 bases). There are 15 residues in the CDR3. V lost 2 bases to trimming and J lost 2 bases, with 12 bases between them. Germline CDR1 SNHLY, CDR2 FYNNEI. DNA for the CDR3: TGTGCCAGCAGTGAAAGGAACAGGGAGCAAGAGACCCAGTACTTC. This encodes CASSERNREQETQYF. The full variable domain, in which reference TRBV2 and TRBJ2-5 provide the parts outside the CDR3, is EPEVTQTPSHQVTQMGQEVILRCVPISNHLYFYWYRQILGQKVEFLVSFYNNEISEKSEIFDDQFSVERPDGSNFTLKIRSTKLEDSAMYFCASSERNREQETQYFGPGTRLLVL.

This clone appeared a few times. This chain's CDR3 is CASSDGSMNTEAFF. The CDR3 region has the DNA TGTGCCAGCAGTGACGGTAGTATGAACACTGAAGCTTTCTTT. This chain connects TRBV2 to TRBJ1-1; D remains ambiguous. Germline-derived CDR1 and CDR2 are SNHLY and FYNNEI. Trimming pared 3 bases from V and 0 bases from J, leaving 8 bases between. CDR3 length equals 14 residues.